The 30 T cell receptor beta chains listed next were all sequenced from one sample in a study of shared clonotypes between healthy human individuals. Using immunoSEQ multiplex PCR, the repertoire was profiled, and TCRdb retains in-frame clones only, with some absent. The sample lists 1.5 million to 2.5 million clones, roughly 95% occurring once. Only CD45RO-negative cells positively selected for CCR7 counted as naive CD8 cells, so terminally differentiated effector memory CD45RA+ cells were excluded. Sequenced input: naive CD8+ T cells sorted from blood. These receptors all stem from a man aged 18-30 years in good health.

This sequence joins TRBV25-1 and TRBJ1-1; D unclear. V lost 7 bases, J lost 10 bases, and 16 bases lay in between. Germline values: CDR1 MGHDK, CDR2 SYGVNS. The CDR3 spans 12 residues. Here the CDR3 DNA reads TGTGCCAGCACCCGGGCCCGGTACGGAGCTTTCTTT. Translated, it gives CASTRARYGAFF.

As for this clone: The identical CDR3 is also encoded by other nucleotide sequences in the sample. The gene calls are TRBV29-1 and TRBJ2-2; D gene unclear. Germline CDR1 SQVTM, CDR2 ANQGSEA. V shed 6 bases and J shed 0 bases, with 8 bases lying between them. The CDR3 is made up of 13 amino acids. The DNA of the CDR3 is TGCAGCGTGGGCCGACCGAACACCGGGGAGCTGTTTTTT. As protein: CSVGRPNTGELFF.

To note about this clone: This sample includes further DNA sequences coding for the same CDR3. The genes are TRBV4-1 and TRBJ2-1, with 11 nucleotides matching TRBD2. The V gene end was trimmed by 0 bases and the J gene end by 4 bases; junction bases not matched to a gene: 2. CDR1 and CDR2 from the germline V gene are MGHRA and YSYEKL. CDR3 length equals 16 residues. The CDR3 loop is CASSQEGTSGYNEQFF. The CDR3 DNA is TGCGCCAGCAGCCAAGAAGGGACTAGCGGTTACAATGAGCAGTTCTTC.

The rearrangement links TRBV9 to TRBJ2-1; 7 bases are shared with TRBD2. Germline trimming cut 1 base from V and 13 bases from J; bases unmatched to any gene: 11. The CDR3 is 14 amino acids. Germline loops: CDR1 SGDLS, CDR2 YYNGEE. The CDR3 sequence is CASSVSGAGQRQFF. The DNA of the CDR3 is TGTGCCAGCAGCGTAAGCGGGGCGGGCCAGCGCCAGTTCTTC.

V is TRBV2 and J is TRBJ1-1, with 7 positions matching TRBD1. There are 15 residues in the CDR3. Germline CDR1 and CDR2: SNHLY and FYNNEI. V shed 6 bases, J shed 0 bases, and the junction held 7 bases outside the gene matches. For the CDR3, the DNA is TGTGCCAGCAGCCCCATAGACAGGGTGAACACTGAAGCTTTCTTT. This gives the protein CASSPIDRVNTEAFF.

This clone is a singleton in its sample. Other DNA sequences in the same sample also yield this CDR3. The V call is TRBV13, the J call TRBJ2-2; D might be TRBD1 (6 bases). Trimming cost V 4 bases and J 1 base, with 10 bases left between them. CDR1 is PRHDT, CDR2 FYEKMQ, per germline (reference sequence). The CDR3 contains 15 residues. CDR3 DNA sequence: TGTGCCAGCAGCTCACCGGGACAGAACACCGGGGAGCTGTTTTTT. Amino acids: CASSSPGQNTGELFF.

The rearrangement uses TRBV5-6 and TRBJ2-7; D not resolved. The germline V and J ends were trimmed by 5 bases and 5 bases, with 11 bases remaining between them. From germline, CDR1 is SGHDT and CDR2 YYEEEE. This CDR3 spans 12 amino acids. The CDR3 region is CASRQGFDEQYF. For the CDR3, the DNA is TGTGCCAGCAGGCAAGGGTTCGACGAGCAGTACTTC.

In regard to this clone: This sample also contains other DNA sequences that code for the same CDR3. The chain uses TRBV4-1 and TRBJ2-5; 9 nucleotides agree with TRBD1. V was pared by 1 base and J by 5 bases, with 5 bases of the junction left unmatched. The germline gives CDR1 MGHRA, CDR2 YSYEKL. CDR3 length: 15 amino acids. DNA for the CDR3: TGCGCCAGCAGCCAAGTACAGGGGGCAGGGGAGACCCAGTACTTC. Encoded protein: CASSQVQGAGETQYF.

V is TRBV4-3 and J is TRBJ2-5; 9 nucleotides agree with TRBD2. The CDR3 has 16 residues. Unmatched junction bases numbered 8, after V lost 1 base and J lost 5 bases. The germline V gene has CDR1 LGHNA and CDR2 YSLEER. The CDR3 region is CASSQGIAGVGETQYF. In nucleotides, the CDR3 is TGCGCCAGCAGCCAAGGAATAGCGGGAGTGGGGGAGACCCAGTACTTC.

The chain recombines TRBV10-3 with TRBJ2-7; D perhaps matches TRBD1 (8 bases). Germline CDR1 and CDR2: ENHRY and SYGVKD. CDR3 size: 15 residues. Trimming removed 6 bases at V and 3 bases at J, with 18 bases between. The CDR3 DNA reads TGTGCCATCAGCGGGAGGACAGGGACTCTCTACGAGCAGTACTTC. Translated, it gives CAISGRTGTLYEQYF.

This sequence joins TRBV11-2 and TRBJ2-3; 7 nucleotides match TRBD2. Trimming cost V 2 bases and J 0 bases; bases outside gene matches: 8. The CDR3 spans 17 residues. Germline lookup yields CDR1 SGHAT and CDR2 FQNNGV. The CDR3, as DNA: TGTGCCAGCAGCTTACTGACCCCGACTAGCAGCACAGATACGCAGTATTTT. This codes for CASSLLTPTSSTDTQYF.

Turning to this clone: It is unclear where the CDR3 begins or ends on the DNA, so no DNA is shown, and the CDR3 is as TCRdb lists it. Here the CDR3 reads CASSKWGPGAGETQYF. The V gene is TRBV21-1, the J gene TRBJ2-5. TRBV21-1 is designated a pseudogene. Ends included, the CDR3 has 16 residues.

This chain links TRBV11-3 with TRBJ2-1, with D unclear. This CDR3 spans 13 amino acids. CDR1 and CDR2 from the germline V gene are SGHNT and YENEEA. Deletions cut 2 bases from V and 9 bases from J, with 11 bases between. In DNA, the CDR3 is TGTGCCAGCAGCTTAAGGCCGGGCCCTGAGCAGTTCTTC. Translated: CASSLRPGPEQFF.

This chain links TRBV2 with TRBJ2-1; D might be TRBD2 (6 bases). Germline V gene sequence: CDR1 SNHLY, CDR2 FYNNEI. Trimming pared 8 bases from V and 6 bases from J, leaving 20 bases between. The CDR3 runs to 15 residues. The chain's CDR3 is CASGTRTNPVNEQFF. CDR3 DNA sequence: TGTGCCAGCGGGACTCGGACCAACCCGGTCAATGAGCAGTTCTTC.

In this sample, this clone turned up a few times. The chain uses TRBV7-9 and TRBJ1-6; D ambiguous. CDR3 length: 17 residues. V was clipped by 5 bases and J by 0 bases, with 14 bases between them. Germline V gene data show CDR1 as SEHNR and CDR2 as FQNEAQ (reference sequence). CDR3 sequence: CASSQVFEGSYNSPLHF. For the CDR3, the DNA is TGTGCCAGCAGCCAAGTCTTTGAGGGCTCCTATAATTCACCCCTCCACTTT.

The V and J genes are TRBV15 and TRBJ2-5; D is perhaps TRBD1 (5 bases). The CDR3 covers 14 residues. The V end lost 3 bases, the J end lost 3 bases, and 11 bases lay between the germline ends. CDR1 LNHNV and CDR2 YYDKDF come from the germline V gene (reference sequence). CDR3: CATSRDMVKETQYF. Written as DNA, the CDR3 is TGTGCCACCAGCAGGGACATGGTTAAAGAGACCCAGTACTTC.

The rearrangement joins TRBV19 to TRBJ1-2, with 7 positions matching TRBD1. The germline CDR1 and CDR2 sequences are LNHDA and SQIVND (reference sequence). After removal of 4 bases from V and 8 bases from J, the junction contained 7 bases not matched to a gene. This CDR3 is 13 amino acids long. CDR3 protein: CASSTEGALGYTF. CDR3 nucleotides: TGTGCCAGTAGTACCGAGGGGGCGCTGGGCTACACCTTC.

V usage is TRBV7-2 and J usage is TRBJ1-1; D perhaps matches TRBD1 (5 bases). The V gene lost 3 bases and the J gene lost 0 bases, with 20 bases spanning the gap. The CDR3 has 18 residues. Germline V gene sequence: CDR1 SGHTA, CDR2 FQGNSA. The CDR3 region has the DNA TGTGCCAGCAGCTTCGAAATCTTGGTGGGACGAATGAACACTGAAGCTTTCTTT. It yields the protein CASSFEILVGRMNTEAFF.

The genes are TRBV5-1 and TRBJ2-7; perhaps TRBD2 as D (5 bases). The CDR3 spans 13 residues. V shed 3 bases and J shed 4 bases, with 11 bases lying between them. Germline values: CDR1 SGHRS, CDR2 YFSETQ. CDR3 protein: CASSSSPGYEQYF. CDR3 nucleotide sequence: TGCGCCAGCAGCTCCTCCCCGGGGTACGAGCAGTACTTC.

About this clone: This specimen includes other DNA sequences encoding the same CDR3. The rearrangement joins TRBV4-1 to TRBJ2-2; no clear D gene. Germline V gene sequence: CDR1 MGHRA, CDR2 YSYEKL. V lost 0 bases to trimming and J lost 1 base, with 3 bases between them. This CDR3 has 14 amino acids. CDR3 coding DNA: TGCGCCAGCAGCCAAGACTTGAACACCGGGGAGCTGTTTTTT. Its translation is CASSQDLNTGELFF.

The chain is built from TRBV27 and TRBJ2-1, with D perhaps TRBD2 (6 bases). Germline V gene lookup returns CDR1 MNHEY and CDR2 SMNVEV (reference sequence). This CDR3 is 14 amino acids long. The V and J ends lost 8 bases and 4 bases respectively, with 15 bases between them. CDR3 region: CASSTRFHYNEQFF. As DNA, the CDR3 is TGTGCCAGCTCGACTAGATTCCATTACAATGAGCAGTTCTTC.

This clone was found a few times. CDR3 sequence (DNA): TGTGCCAGCGGGTTCACCGGGGAGCTGTTTTTT. Its protein is CASGFTGELFF. V and J are TRBV6-5 and TRBJ2-2, with D hard to call. The CDR3 spans 11 residues. Trimming left V 8 bases short and J 4 bases short, with 5 bases between. Germline CDR1 is MNHEY and CDR2 is SVGAGI.

The V call is TRBV6-6, the J call TRBJ2-2; 10 bases are a match to TRBD1. Trimming cost V 4 bases and J 6 bases; bases outside gene matches: 2. The CDR3 covers 14 residues. In germline, CDR1 is MNHNY, CDR2 SVGAGI (reference sequence). CDR3 region: CASSFGQGAGELFF. Here the CDR3 DNA reads TGTGCCAGCAGTTTTGGACAGGGGGCCGGGGAGCTGTTTTTT.

In DNA form, the CDR3 reads TGCAGCGCAGGAGGGCCCTACGAGCAGTACTTC. As protein: CSAGGPYEQYF. The rearrangement uses TRBV29-1 and TRBJ2-7; a possible D gene is TRBD2 (6 bases). The germline V gene encodes CDR1 SQVTM and CDR2 ANQGSEA. V dropped 7 bases and J dropped 2 bases, with 9 bases sitting between them. This CDR3 is built from 11 residues.

The chain joins TRBV7-6 to TRBJ2-2, with TRBD2 identical over 8 bases. The germline gives CDR1 SGHVS, CDR2 FNYEAQ. The CDR3 sequence is 17 residues long. Unmatched junction bases numbered 13, after V lost 3 bases and J lost 7 bases. CDR3 bases: TGTGCCAGCAGCTTCCCTAAAGCGGGACTAGTCGACGGGGAGCTGTTTTTT. Translating it yields CASSFPKAGLVDGELFF.

This chain's CDR3 is CASSVSDGFSYEQYF. CDR3 nucleotides: TGTGCCAGCAGCGTATCAGACGGTTTCTCCTACGAGCAGTACTTC. The V call is TRBV9, the J call TRBJ2-7, with D hard to call. V dropped 1 base and J dropped 0 bases, with 11 bases sitting between them. The CDR3 spans 15 residues. CDR1 is SGDLS and CDR2 is YYNGEE in the germline V gene.

The chain has TRBV30 and TRBJ1-5; D remains unclear. V was clipped by 0 bases and J by 2 bases, with 11 bases between them. Germline V gene sequence: CDR1 GTSNPN, CDR2 SVGIG (reference sequence). This CDR3 is 15 amino acids long. In DNA form, the CDR3 reads TGTGCCTGGAGTGTAGGCTCTCAGGGCAATCAGCCCCAGCATTTT. Translated, it gives CAWSVGSQGNQPQHF.

Regarding this clone: Distinct nucleotide sequences in the sample also encode this CDR3. The chain couples TRBV5-6 to TRBJ2-7; possibly TRBD1 for D (5 bases). There are 13 residues in the CDR3. Germline lookup yields CDR1 SGHDT and CDR2 YYEEEE. V lost 0 bases, J lost 7 bases, and 11 bases lay in between. CDR3 DNA: TGTGCCAGCAGCTTGGGACACCCAGGGGAGCAGTACTTC. It yields the protein CASSLGHPGEQYF.

The V call is TRBV6-5, the J call TRBJ2-7; D unclear. Germline CDR1 and CDR2: MNHEY and SVGAGI. The CDR3 has 14 amino acids. The ends were cut back, 0 bases at V and 3 bases at J, with 9 bases in the middle. The CDR3, as DNA: TGTGCCAGCAGTTACTCGTCCGATGGCTACGAGCAGTACTTC. It yields the protein CASSYSSDGYEQYF.

The chain combines TRBV10-3 with TRBJ2-1; D is possibly TRBD1 or TRBD2 (6 bases each). V lost 2 bases and J lost 8, with 13 bases in between. The germline V gene has CDR1 ENHRY and CDR2 SYGVKD. This CDR3 is built from 14 residues. In DNA, the CDR3 is TGTGCCATCAGTGAGGGGGGCACGGGGGATGAGCAGTTCTTC. Translating it yields CAISEGGTGDEQFF.